This record looks at one T cell receptor beta chain sequence and its context. What it binds is unknown. The data were taken from a study of cytomegalovirus exposure and HLA in healthy donors. About the research overall: Roughly 89 million unique TCR sequences came from HLA-typed donors in an early release.

PCR employed 60 Vbeta and 13 Jbeta primers. Data came from immunoSEQ multiplex PCR; TCRdb stores just in-frame clones and leaves some out. The table lists around 190,000 clones, about four fifths of them singletons. Regarding donors, all were healthy bone marrow donors. This CDR3 contains 14 residues. CDR1 is PRHDT and CDR2 is FYEKMQ in the germline V gene (reference sequence). The J segment lost 6 bases and the V segment lost 4 bases, leaving 8 bases of the junction unmatched. Study findings and constraints: Across donors, presence/absence analyses took sequencing depth to be roughly uniform.

The sequenced material came from PBMCs. The clonotype comes from a female donor in good health and CMV-seronegative. The V call is TRBV13, the J call TRBJ2-7; TRBD2 aligns across 8 bases. CDR3 bases: TGTGCCAGCAGCTCCGGACTAGCAACGAGCGAGCAGTACTTC. It yields the protein CASSSGLATSEQYF.